These 8 T cell receptor beta chains originate from one sample sequenced in a study of T-cell memory formation after mild COVID-19. TCRdb independently ran MiXCR on the 5' RACE reads; one entry per CDR3 protein. The table records 550,000 to 600,000 distinct CDR3 sequences, less than 25% of them present only once. The sequenced sample was PBMCs or a T cell subset sorted from them (not recorded which). These receptors were obtained from an adult woman who had mild COVID-19 (a few samples of this study predate the infection). Cell type and time point are not known.

This clonotype was detected many times. This rearrangement joins TRBV9 to TRBJ2-3; 7 bases match TRBD2. V was pared by 2 bases and J by 1 base, with 4 bases of the junction left unmatched. Germline loops: CDR1 SGDLS, CDR2 YYNGEE. The CDR3 is 15 amino acids. The CDR3 DNA is TGTGCCAGCAGCGTCGGTCTAGCGGGCACAGATACGCAGTATTTT. As protein: CASSVGLAGTDTQYF.

This clonotype was detected only a few times. The chain is built from TRBV19 and TRBJ2-7; 14 bases fit TRBD2. The CDR3 length is 15 residues. Germline-derived CDR1 and CDR2 are LNHDA and SQIVND (reference sequence). The J segment lost 3 bases and the V segment lost 4 bases, leaving 2 bases of the junction unmatched. In nucleotides, the CDR3 is TGTGCCAGTAGTAAGGGGACTAGCGGGAGCTACGAGCAGTACTTC. It yields the protein CASSKGTSGSYEQYF.

This clonotype was counted only a few times. The chain is built from TRBV29-1 and TRBJ2-3, with D hard to call. The CDR3 is made up of 14 amino acids. V gave up 3 bases and J gave up 6 bases, with 16 bases separating them. Germline values: CDR1 SQVTM, CDR2 ANQGSEA. The CDR3 loop reads CSVEAETWVDTQYF. CDR3 coding DNA: TGCAGCGTTGAGGCCGAGACCTGGGTGGATACGCAGTATTTT.

This clonotype has a handful of counts. The rearrangement uses TRBV27 and TRBJ2-5, with TRBD2 matching 10 bases. V lost 3 bases and J lost 1; bases outside the gene matches: 8. The CDR3 runs 17 residues. Germline V CDR1 and CDR2: MNHEY, SMNVEV (reference sequence). Here the CDR3 reads CASSFRGAGGLQETQYF. The CDR3, as DNA: TGTGCCAGCAGTTTTAGAGGAGCGGGAGGGCTCCAAGAGACCCAGTACTTC.

This sequence joins TRBV3-1 and TRBJ2-3, with 11 bases lining up with TRBD2. With V trimmed by 4 bases and J by 4 bases, 16 bases remained unmatched. In germline, CDR1 is LGHDT, CDR2 YNNKEL (reference sequence). This CDR3 comprises 19 residues. In DNA, the CDR3 is TGTGCCAGCAGCCCGCGCCCGATTACTAGCGGGAGAGTTTCAGATACGCAGTATTTT. Translation: CASSPRPITSGRVSDTQYF.

The chain couples TRBV6-5 to TRBJ2-3; 7 bases align to TRBD2. The CDR3 runs 17 residues. V dropped 0 bases and J dropped 0; count of bases not matched to a gene: 6. CDR1 is MNHEY and CDR2 is SVGAGI in the germline V gene. CDR3 in amino acids: CASSYSGLAGSTDTQYF. CDR3 sequence (DNA): TGTGCCAGCAGTTACTCGGGTTTAGCGGGTAGCACAGATACGCAGTATTTT.

With regard to this clonotype: Relative to the germline gene, one junction end is altered; a read error may explain this. This chain links TRBV7-6 with TRBJ1-1; D perhaps matches TRBD1 (5 bases). CDR3 length: 15 amino acids. In germline, CDR1 is SGHVS, CDR2 FNYEAQ. DNA of the CDR3: TGTGCCAGCAGCTTAGAGGGACCAATAAACACTGAAGCTTCCTTT. Translation: CASSLEGPINTEASF.

This clonotype was recorded at least ten times. The J gene is TRBJ2-5, the V gene TRBV20-1; 9 bases map to TRBD2. Losses at the gene ends were 3 bases for V and 1 base for J; bases not matched to a gene: 6. The CDR3 is 15 residues long. CDR1 is DFQATT and CDR2 is SNEGSKA in the germline V gene (reference sequence). The CDR3 DNA follows: TGCAGTGCTAGCGGACTAGCGCAGCGCCAAGAGACCCAGTACTTC. Translated: CSASGLAQRQETQYF.